This T cell receptor beta chain was captured in a study of blood T cell repertoires in COVID-19. For the study at large: Samples taken during acute and convalescent COVID-19 were collected in the United States, Italy and Spain.

The table lists this clone with a count of one. As originally analysed: Amplification with reference gene primers provided the estimates of nucleated cell counts. Sequenced by immunoSEQ multiplex PCR; TCRdb stores in-frame clones only, minus some. The DNA gave D and trimming, while V, J and clone size come from that table. The sample includes hundreds of thousands of clones, roughly 90% of them seen just once. The sequenced sample consisted of peripheral blood. The source of this sequence is a woman aged 25 to 45 with acute or convalescent COVID-19.

CDR3 amino acids: CASSEGTSGRTDTQYF. The CDR3 nucleotides are TGTGCCAGCAGCGAGGGGACTAGCGGGAGAACAGATACGCAGTATTTT. The genes are TRBV9 and TRBJ2-3; 14 bases match TRBD2. Germline CDR1 is SGDLS and CDR2 is YYNGEE. CDR3 size: 16 residues. The V segment lost 3 bases and the J segment 3 bases; nucleotides outside the gene matches: 3. Complete variable domain (other parts from reference TRBV9 and TRBJ2-3): DSGVTQTPKHLITATGQRVTLRCSPRSGDLSVYWYQQSLDQGLQFLIQYYNGEERAKGNILERFSAQQFPDLHSELNLSSLELGDSALYFCASSEGTSGRTDTQYFGPGTRLTVL.